Here is one T cell receptor (beta chain) with its context. Its antigen is unknown. The record has no base qualities; no much larger clone is one base away. The sample belongs to a study of T-cell reconstitution after alpha-beta-depleted transplantation in children (dated by TCRdb to 2016 to 2017). The study in broad terms: The study quantitatively tracked T-cell immune reconstitution after TCRalphabeta/CD19-depleted allogeneic hematopoietic cell transplantation in children using TCR repertoire profiling.

Receptor amplification or capture employed PCR. TCRdb lists the instrument as Illumina HiSeq 2500. TCR library preparation used molecular barcoding, with unique molecular identifiers applied to normalize quantification of the TCRbeta repertoire. In-frame beta chains were kept once TCRdb had trimmed the public reads at Q25 with fastp and called clones with MiXCR. Every entry covers one CDR3 protein and lists the most common genes and DNA from its rows. In this sample the table shows around 600,000 distinct CDR3 sequences, more than 9% of which occur a single time. The ten top clones hold about 4% of the sample. Source: PBMCs from the stem cell graft donor, taken from the stem cell graft. This TCR was recovered from a human donor who donated a stem cell graft to a child with acute myeloid leukemia.

Here the CDR3 is given as CASSLEFGHEQFF. The sequenced DNA is TGTGCCAGCAGCCTGGAGTTTGGACATGAGCAGTTCTTC. The chain is encoded by TRBV14 joined to TRBJ2-1, with the D gene not confidently named. The CDR3 has 13 amino acids, counting the end cysteine and phenylalanine. The read is trimmed to its CDR3 DNA, 39 bases read in frame from base 1. CDR1 and CDR2 (SGHDN, FVKESK) derive from the germline V gene. Trimming costs V 4 bases and J 8 bases, and their ends lie 12 bases apart. Extended through the reference TRBV14 and TRBJ2-1 proteins, this CDR3 yields the full variable domain: EAGVTQFPSHSVIEKGQTVTLRCDPISGHDNLYWYRRVMGKEIKFLLHFVKESKQDESGMPNNRFLAERTGGTYSTLKVQPAELEDSGVYFCASSLEFGHEQFFGPGTRLTVL.